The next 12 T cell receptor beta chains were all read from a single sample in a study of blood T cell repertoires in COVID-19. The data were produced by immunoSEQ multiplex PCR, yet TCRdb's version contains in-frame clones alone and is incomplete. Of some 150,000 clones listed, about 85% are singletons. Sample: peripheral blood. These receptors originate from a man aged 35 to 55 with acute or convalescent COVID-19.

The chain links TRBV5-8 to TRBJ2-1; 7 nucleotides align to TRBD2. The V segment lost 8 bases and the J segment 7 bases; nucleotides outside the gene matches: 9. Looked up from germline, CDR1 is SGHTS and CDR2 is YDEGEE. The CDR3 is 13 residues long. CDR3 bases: TGTGCCAGGGGACTACAACTTCAAAATGAGCAGTTCTTC. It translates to CARGLQLQNEQFF.

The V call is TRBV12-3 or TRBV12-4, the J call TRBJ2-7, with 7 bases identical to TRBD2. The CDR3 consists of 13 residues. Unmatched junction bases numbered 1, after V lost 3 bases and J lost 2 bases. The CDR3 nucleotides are TGTGCCAGCAGTTTCAGCGGGGCCTACGAGCAGTACTTC. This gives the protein CASSFSGAYEQYF.

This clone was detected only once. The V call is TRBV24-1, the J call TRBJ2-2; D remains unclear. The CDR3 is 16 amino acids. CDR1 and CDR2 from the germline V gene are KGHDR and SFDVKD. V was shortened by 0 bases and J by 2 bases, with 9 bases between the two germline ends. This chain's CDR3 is CATSDLPETNTGELFF. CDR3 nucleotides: TGTGCCACCAGTGATTTGCCAGAAACCAACACCGGGGAGCTGTTTTTT.

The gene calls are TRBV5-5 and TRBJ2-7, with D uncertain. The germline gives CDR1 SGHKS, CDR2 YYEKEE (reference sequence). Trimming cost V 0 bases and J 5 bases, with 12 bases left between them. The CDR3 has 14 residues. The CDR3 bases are TGTGCCAGCAGCTTGGCCCAAGGTCGGGACGAGCAGTACTTC. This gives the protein CASSLAQGRDEQYF.

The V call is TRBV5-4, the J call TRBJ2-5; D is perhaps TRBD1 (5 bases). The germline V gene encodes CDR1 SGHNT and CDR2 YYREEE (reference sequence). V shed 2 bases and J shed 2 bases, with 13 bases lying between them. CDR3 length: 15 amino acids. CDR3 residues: CASSLARVGQETQYF. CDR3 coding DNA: TGTGCCAGCAGCTTAGCCAGGGTCGGGCAAGAGACCCAGTACTTC.

The CDR3 is CASSPAGEDYEQYF. DNA for the CDR3: TGTGCCAGCAGCCCGGCCGGGGAAGACTACGAGCAGTACTTC. This rearrangement joins TRBV9 to TRBJ2-7; possibly TRBD2 for D (5 bases). V lost 4 bases and J 3 bases, leaving 14 bases between the germline ends. The CDR3 length is 14 residues. Germline V gives CDR1 SGDLS, CDR2 YYNGEE.

The chain's CDR3 is CASSSSGGAQETQYF. The CDR3 DNA reads as TGTGCCAGCAGCTCGAGTGGAGGGGCCCAAGAGACCCAGTACTTC. V is TRBV5-4 and J is TRBJ2-5; D is perhaps TRBD2 (6 bases). From germline, CDR1 is SGHNT and CDR2 YYREEE (reference sequence). With 3 bases removed from V and 1 base from J, the gap between germline ends came to 13 bases. The CDR3 length is 15 residues.

DNA for the CDR3: TGTGCCAGCAGCTGGGGGGACCACACTGAAGCTTTCTTT. Protein product: CASSWGDHTEAFF. V and J are TRBV5-4 and TRBJ1-1, with D perhaps TRBD1 (5 bases). The germline V and J ends were trimmed by 3 bases and 3 bases, with 9 bases remaining between them. There are 13 residues in the CDR3. Germline loops: CDR1 SGHNT, CDR2 YYREEE (reference sequence).

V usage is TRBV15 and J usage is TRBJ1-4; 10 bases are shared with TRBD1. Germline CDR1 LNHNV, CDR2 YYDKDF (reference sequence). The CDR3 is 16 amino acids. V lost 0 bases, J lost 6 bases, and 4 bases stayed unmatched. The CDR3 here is CATSRDVGTGDEKLFF. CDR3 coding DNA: TGTGCCACCAGCAGAGATGTTGGGACAGGGGATGAAAAACTGTTTTTT.

CDR3 region: CATSDFRLADEQYF. In nucleotides, the CDR3 is TGTGCCACCAGTGATTTTCGACTAGCGGACGAGCAGTACTTC. This chain uses TRBV24-1 with TRBJ2-7, with 9 positions matching TRBD2. CDR3 length: 14 amino acids. Losses at the gene ends were 1 base for V and 5 bases for J; bases not matched to a gene: 2. Germline CDR1 is KGHDR and CDR2 is SFDVKD.

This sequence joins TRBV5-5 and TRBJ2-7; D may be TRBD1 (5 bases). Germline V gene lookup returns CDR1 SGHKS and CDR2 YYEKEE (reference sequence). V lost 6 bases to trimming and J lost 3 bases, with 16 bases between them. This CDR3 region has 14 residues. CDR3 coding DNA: TGTGCCAGCACCGCCTGGGGCACCAACTACGAGCAGTACTTC. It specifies CASTAWGTNYEQYF. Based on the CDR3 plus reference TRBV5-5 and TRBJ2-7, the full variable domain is DAGVTQSPTHLIKTRGQQVTLRCSPISGHKSVSWYQQVLGQGPQFIFQYYEKEERGRGNFPDRFSARQFPNYSSELNVNALLLGDSALYLCASTAWGTNYEQYFGPGTRLTVT.

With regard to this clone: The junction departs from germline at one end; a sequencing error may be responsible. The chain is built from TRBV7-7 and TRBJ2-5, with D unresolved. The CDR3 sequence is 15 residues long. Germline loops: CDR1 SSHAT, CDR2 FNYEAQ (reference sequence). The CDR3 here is CASSQLAAGEETQYF. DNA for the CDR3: TGTGCTAGCAGTCAACTTGCGGCCGGAGAGGAGACCCAGTACTTC. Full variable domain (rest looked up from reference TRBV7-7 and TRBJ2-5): GAGVSQSPRYKVTKRGQDVTLRCDPISSHATLYWYQQALGQGPEFLTYFNYEAQPDKSGLPSDRFSAERPEGSISTLTIQRTEQRDSAMYRCASSQLAAGEETQYFGPGTRLLVL.